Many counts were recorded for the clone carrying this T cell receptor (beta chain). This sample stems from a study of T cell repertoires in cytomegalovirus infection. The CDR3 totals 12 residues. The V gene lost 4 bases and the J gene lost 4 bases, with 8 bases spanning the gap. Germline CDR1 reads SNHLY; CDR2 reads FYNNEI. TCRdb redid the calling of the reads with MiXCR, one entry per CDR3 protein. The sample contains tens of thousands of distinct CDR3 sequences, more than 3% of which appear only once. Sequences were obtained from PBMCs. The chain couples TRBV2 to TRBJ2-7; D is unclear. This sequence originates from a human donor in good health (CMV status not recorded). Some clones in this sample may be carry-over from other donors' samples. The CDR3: CASSVDPYEQYF. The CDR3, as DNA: TGTGCCAGCAGTGTGGACCCTTACGAGCAGTACTTC. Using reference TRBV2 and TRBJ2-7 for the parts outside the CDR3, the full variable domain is EPEVTQTPSHQVTQMGQEVILRCVPISNHLYFYWYRQILGQKVEFLVSFYNNEISEKSEIFDDQFSVERPDGSNFTLKIRSTKLEDSAMYFCASSVDPYEQYFGPGTRLTVT.